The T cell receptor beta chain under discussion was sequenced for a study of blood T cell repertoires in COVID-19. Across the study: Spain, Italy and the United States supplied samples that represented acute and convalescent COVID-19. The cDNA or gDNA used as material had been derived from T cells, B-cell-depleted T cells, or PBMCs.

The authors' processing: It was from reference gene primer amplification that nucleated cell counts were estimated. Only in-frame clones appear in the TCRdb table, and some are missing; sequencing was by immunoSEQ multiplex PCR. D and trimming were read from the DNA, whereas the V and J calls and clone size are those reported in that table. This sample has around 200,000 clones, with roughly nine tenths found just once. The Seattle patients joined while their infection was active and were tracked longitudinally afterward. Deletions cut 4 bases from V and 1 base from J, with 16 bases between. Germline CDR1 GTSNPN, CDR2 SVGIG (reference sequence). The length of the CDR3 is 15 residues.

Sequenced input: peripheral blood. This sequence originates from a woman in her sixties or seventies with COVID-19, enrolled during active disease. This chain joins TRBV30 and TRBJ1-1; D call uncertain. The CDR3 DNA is TGTGCCTGGACTTCCGCCCTTGGAGGGAACACTGAAGCTTTCTTT. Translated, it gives CAWTSALGGNTEAFF.